The rows below give T cell receptor beta chains drawn from one sample of a study of OX40 agonist ivuxolimab in advanced cancers. Produced via immunoSEQ multiplex PCR; TCRdb's table is partial and in-frame only. The sample holds about 48,000 clones, about 89% seen once. The input for sequencing was CD4+ or CD8+ T cells sorted from blood, taken in a trial of the OX40 agonist ivuxolimab. These receptor sequences come from an adult with an advanced solid tumor such as melanoma, head and neck, liver or kidney cancer. Both conserved end residues are part of each CDR3. Each record gives: V gene, J gene, CDR3 protein.

>TRBV5-4|TRBJ2-1
CASSPEASGNEQFF
>TRBV19|TRBJ2-1
CASSMGTRTYNEQFF
>TRBV4-1|TRBJ1-5
CASSQGRDSSNQPQHF
>TRBV7-9|TRBJ2-7
CASSPPGVRDPPLLEQYF
>TRBV19|TRBJ1-5
CASCNSDQPQHF
>TRBV15|TRBJ1-2
CATSRDFEGPPRTF
>TRBV11-2|TRBJ2-7
CASSITPDSYEQYF
>TRBV19|TRBJ2-1
CASSWLAVSYNEQFF
>TRBV19|TRBJ2-1
CASSPHPSSLFDEQFF
>TRBV7-2|TRBJ2-6
CASNENWAPKSSGANVLTF
>TRBV30|TRBJ2-7
CAWIKGLAGDEQYF
>TRBV7-8|TRBJ2-7
CASSLVAGNYEQYF
>TRBV4-1|TRBJ2-7
CASSHGTSGAEQYF
>TRBV30|TRBJ2-1
CAWGRGLADNEQFF
>TRBV27|TRBJ2-6
CASRPLEANVLTF
>TRBV5-1|TRBJ1-1
CASSPRDRGMNTEAFF